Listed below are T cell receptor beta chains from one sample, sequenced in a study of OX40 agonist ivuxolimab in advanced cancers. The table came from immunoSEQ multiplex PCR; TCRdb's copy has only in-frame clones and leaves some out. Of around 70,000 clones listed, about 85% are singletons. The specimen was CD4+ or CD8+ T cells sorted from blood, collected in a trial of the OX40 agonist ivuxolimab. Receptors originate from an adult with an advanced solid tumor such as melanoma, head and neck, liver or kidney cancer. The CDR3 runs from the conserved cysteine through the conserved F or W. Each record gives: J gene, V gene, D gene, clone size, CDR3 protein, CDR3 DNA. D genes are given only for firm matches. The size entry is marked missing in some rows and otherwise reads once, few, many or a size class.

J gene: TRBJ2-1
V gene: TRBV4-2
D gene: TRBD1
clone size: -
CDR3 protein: CASSQDLGRGRNEQFF
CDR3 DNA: TGTGCCAGCAGCCAAGATCTCGGCAGGGGGAGAAATGAGCAGTTCTTC

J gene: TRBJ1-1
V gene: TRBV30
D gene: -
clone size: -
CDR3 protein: CAWADRNTEAFF
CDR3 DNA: TGTGCCTGGGCAGACAGAAACACTGAAGCTTTCTTT

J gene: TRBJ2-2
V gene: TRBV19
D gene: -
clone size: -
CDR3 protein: CASRKAQLYANTGELFF
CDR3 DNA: TGTGCCAGTAGAAAGGCACAGCTTTATGCGAACACCGGGGAGCTGTTTTTT

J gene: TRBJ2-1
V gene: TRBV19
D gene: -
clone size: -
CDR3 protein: CASSIVLLGGNEQFF
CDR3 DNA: TGTGCCAGTAGTATAGTGCTCTTGGGCGGTAATGAGCAGTTCTTC

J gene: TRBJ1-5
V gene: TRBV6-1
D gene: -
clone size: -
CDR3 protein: CASSELASRENQPQHF
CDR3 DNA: TGTGCCAGCAGTGAGCTTGCGTCCAGGGAGAATCAGCCCCAGCATTTT

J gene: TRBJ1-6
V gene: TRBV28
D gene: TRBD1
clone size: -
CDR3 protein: CASSITGDSPLHF
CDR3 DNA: TGTGCCAGCAGTATTACAGGGGATTCACCCCTCCACTTT

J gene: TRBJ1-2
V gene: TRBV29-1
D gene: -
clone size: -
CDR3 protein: CSVSGSSNYGYTF
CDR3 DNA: TGCAGCGTCTCAGGTTCCTCTAACTATGGCTACACCTTC

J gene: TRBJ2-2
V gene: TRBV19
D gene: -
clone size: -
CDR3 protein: CASRKAGNTGELFF
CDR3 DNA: TGTGCCAGTAGGAAAGCGGGGAACACCGGGGAGCTGTTTTTT

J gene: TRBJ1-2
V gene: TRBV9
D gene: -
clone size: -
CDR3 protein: CASTANPGRGNYGYTF
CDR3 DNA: TGTGCCAGCACCGCAAACCCGGGCCGGGGGAACTATGGCTACACCTTC

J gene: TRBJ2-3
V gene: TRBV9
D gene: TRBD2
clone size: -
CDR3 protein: CASSYTSAYTDTQYF
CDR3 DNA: TGTGCCAGCAGCTACACTAGCGCGTACACAGATACGCAGTATTTT

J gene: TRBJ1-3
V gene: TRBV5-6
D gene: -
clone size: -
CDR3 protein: CASSVGLGSGNTIYF
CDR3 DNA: TGTGCCAGCAGTGTGGGACTGGGGTCTGGAAACACCATATATTTT

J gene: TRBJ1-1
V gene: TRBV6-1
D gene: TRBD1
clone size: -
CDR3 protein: CASSAGTANTEAFF
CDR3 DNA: TGTGCCAGCAGTGCCGGGACAGCCAACACTGAAGCTTTCTTT

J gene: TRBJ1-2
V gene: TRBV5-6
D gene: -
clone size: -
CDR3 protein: CASSPRTALANYGYTF
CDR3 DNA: TGTGCCAGCAGCCCACGGACAGCCCTTGCTAACTATGGCTACACCTTC

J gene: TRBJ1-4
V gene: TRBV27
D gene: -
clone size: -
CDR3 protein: CASSPRGRNEKLFF
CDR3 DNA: TGTGCCAGCAGTCCCCGGGGGCGGAACGAAAAACTGTTTTTT

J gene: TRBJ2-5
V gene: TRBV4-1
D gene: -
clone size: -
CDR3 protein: CASSQDGGFLETQYF
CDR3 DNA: TGCGCCAGCAGCCAAGATGGTGGATTCCTAGAGACCCAGTACTTC

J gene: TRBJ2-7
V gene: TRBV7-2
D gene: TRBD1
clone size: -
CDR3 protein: CASSLSSPGQGVEQYF
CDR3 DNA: TGTGCCAGCAGCTTAAGCTCCCCGGGACAGGGGGTCGAGCAGTACTTC

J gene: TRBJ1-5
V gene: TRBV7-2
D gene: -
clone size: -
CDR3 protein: CASSFGAYQPQHF
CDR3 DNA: TGTGCCAGCAGCTTTGGGGCCTATCAGCCCCAGCATTTT

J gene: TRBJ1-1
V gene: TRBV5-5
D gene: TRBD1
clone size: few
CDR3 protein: CASSSTGATEAFF
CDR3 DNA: TGTGCCAGCAGCTCGACAGGGGCCACTGAAGCTTTCTTT

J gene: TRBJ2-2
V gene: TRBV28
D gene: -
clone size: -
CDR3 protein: CASSPGSLVTTGELFF
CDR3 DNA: TGTGCCAGCAGCCCAGGGTCTCTAGTCACCACCGGGGAGCTGTTTTTT

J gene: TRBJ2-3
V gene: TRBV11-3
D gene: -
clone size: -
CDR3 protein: CASSLAPPDTQYF
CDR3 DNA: TGTGCCAGCAGCTTAGCCCCACCAGATACGCAGTATTTT

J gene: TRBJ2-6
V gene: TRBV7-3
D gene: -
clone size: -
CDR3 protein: CASSWASGANVLTF
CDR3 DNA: TGTGCCAGCAGCTGGGCCTCTGGGGCCAACGTCCTGACTTTC

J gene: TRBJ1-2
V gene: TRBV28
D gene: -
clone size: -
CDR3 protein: CAHGRNYGYTF
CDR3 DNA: TGTGCCCACGGACGGAACTATGGCTACACCTTC

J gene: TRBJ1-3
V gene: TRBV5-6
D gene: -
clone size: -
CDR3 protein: CASSLFQISGNTIYF
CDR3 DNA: TGTGCCAGCAGCTTGTTCCAGATCTCTGGAAACACCATATATTTT

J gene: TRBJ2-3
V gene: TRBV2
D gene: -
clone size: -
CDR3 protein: CASTTSADTQYF
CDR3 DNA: TGTGCCAGCACGACCAGCGCAGATACGCAGTATTTT

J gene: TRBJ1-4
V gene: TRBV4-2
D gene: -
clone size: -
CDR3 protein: CASSHWGLDEKLFF
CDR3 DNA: TGTGCCAGCAGCCATTGGGGGCTAGATGAAAAACTGTTTTTT

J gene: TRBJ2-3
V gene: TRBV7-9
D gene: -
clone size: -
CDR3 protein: CASSLPPDTQYF
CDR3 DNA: TGTGCCAGCAGCTTGCCCCCAGATACGCAGTATTTT

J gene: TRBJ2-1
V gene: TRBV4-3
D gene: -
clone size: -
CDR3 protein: CASSPSTYRAQFF
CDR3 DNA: TGCGCCAGCAGCCCGTCAACCTATAGGGCTCAGTTCTTC

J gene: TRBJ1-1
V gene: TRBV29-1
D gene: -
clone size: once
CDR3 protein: CSVVYTEAFF
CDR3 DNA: TGCAGCGTTGTTTACACTGAAGCTTTCTTT

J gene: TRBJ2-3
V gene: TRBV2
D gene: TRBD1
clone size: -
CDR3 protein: CASIQRMGTGGTDTQYF
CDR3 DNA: TGTGCCAGCATCCAAAGGATGGGGACAGGGGGTACAGATACGCAGTATTTT

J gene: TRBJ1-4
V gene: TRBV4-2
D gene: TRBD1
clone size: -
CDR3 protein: CASSHPGTGDEKLFF
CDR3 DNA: TGTGCCAGCAGCCATCCCGGGACAGGGGATGAAAAACTGTTTTTT

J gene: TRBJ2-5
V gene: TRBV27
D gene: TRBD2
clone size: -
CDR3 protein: CASSSRTSGRAQETQYF
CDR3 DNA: TGTGCCAGCAGTTCCCGGACTAGCGGGAGGGCCCAAGAGACCCAGTACTTC

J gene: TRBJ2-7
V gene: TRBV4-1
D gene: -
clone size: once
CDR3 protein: CASSQEAPVGRRDEQYF
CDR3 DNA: TGCGCCAGCAGCCAAGAAGCTCCGGTGGGGCGTCGGGACGAGCAGTACTTC

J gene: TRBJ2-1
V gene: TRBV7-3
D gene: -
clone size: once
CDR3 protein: CASSFKPGGQGEQFF
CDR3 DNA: TGTGCCAGCAGCTTCAAACCAGGGGGGCAGGGTGAGCAGTTCTTC

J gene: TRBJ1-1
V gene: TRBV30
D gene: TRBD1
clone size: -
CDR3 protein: CAWSVGAGGTFF
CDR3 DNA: TGTGCCTGGAGTGTAGGCGCAGGGGGAACTTTCTTT

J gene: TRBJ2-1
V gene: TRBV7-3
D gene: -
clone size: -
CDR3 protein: CASASGLAKDEQFF
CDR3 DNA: TGTGCCAGCGCCTCTGGGCTAGCGAAGGATGAGCAGTTCTTC

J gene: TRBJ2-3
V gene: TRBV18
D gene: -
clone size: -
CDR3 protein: CASSKGIGGGTDTQYF
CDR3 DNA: TGTGCCAGCTCAAAGGGAATTGGGGGCGGCACAGATACGCAGTATTTT

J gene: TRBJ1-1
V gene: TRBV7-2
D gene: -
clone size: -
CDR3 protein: CASRAGVTVNTEAFF
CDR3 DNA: TGTGCCAGCAGGGCAGGGGTTACAGTGAACACTGAAGCTTTCTTT

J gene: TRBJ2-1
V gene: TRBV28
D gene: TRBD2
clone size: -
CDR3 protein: CASRPGLAAYNEQFF
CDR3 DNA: TGTGCCAGCAGGCCGGGACTAGCGGCGTACAATGAGCAGTTCTTC

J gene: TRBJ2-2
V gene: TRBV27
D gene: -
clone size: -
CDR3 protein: CASSLAGLTGELFF
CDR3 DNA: TGTGCCAGCAGTTTAGCGGGCCTCACCGGGGAGCTGTTTTTT

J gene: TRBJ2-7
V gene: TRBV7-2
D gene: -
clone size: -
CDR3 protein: CASSLTPQTSSYEQYF
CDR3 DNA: TGTGCCAGCAGCTTAACCCCCCAGACTAGCTCCTACGAGCAGTACTTC

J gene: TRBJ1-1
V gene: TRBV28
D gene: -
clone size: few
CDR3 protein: CATKGPMNTEAFF
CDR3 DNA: TGTGCCACCAAGGGCCCTATGAACACTGAAGCTTTCTTT

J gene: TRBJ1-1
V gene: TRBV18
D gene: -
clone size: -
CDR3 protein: CASSPLRVTGEAFF
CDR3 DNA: TGTGCCAGCTCACCTCTTCGCGTGACAGGCGAAGCTTTCTTT